Shown below are 28 T cell receptor beta chains from a single sample sequenced in a study of metastatic and nonmetastatic thyroid tumors (dated by TCRdb to 2020 to 2021). None of the patients had been given any treatment before thyroid surgery. To prepare the library, PCR was applied. The listed sequencing device is Illumina HiSeq 4000. TCRdb redid the processing of the public reads, applying fastp at Q25 and MiXCR, and retained in-frame beta chains. The sample contains 4,000 to 5,000 clones, over 25% of them found a single time. Around 15% of the sample is taken by the ten largest. The sample comprised adjacent normal tissue. The source of these receptors is a female donor with papillary thyroid cancer or a benign thyroid nodule (not recorded which). Some clones in this sample may be carry-over from other donors' samples.

This clone is labeled as medium-sized. The rearrangement uses TRBV20-1 and TRBJ1-1, with a tentative D call TRBD1 (5 bases). Germline V gene data show CDR1 as DFQATT and CDR2 as SNEGSKA (reference sequence). This CDR3 has 16 amino acids. V was shortened by 0 bases and J by 4 bases, with 18 bases between the two germline ends. CDR3 nucleotides: TGCAGTGCTAGAGAGATCCGAAGTCAGGGTGGCACTGAAGCTTTCTTT. Translated, it gives CSAREIRSQGGTEAFF.

This clone has only a few counts. V and J are TRBV6-2 or TRBV6-3 and TRBJ1-1; no clear D. Trimming shortened V by 4 bases and J by 3 bases, and 3 bases separated the two germline ends. Germline-derived CDR1 and CDR2 are MNHEY and SVGEGT. This CDR3 contains 11 residues. The CDR3 protein is CASSSYTEAFF. The CDR3 region has the DNA TGTGCCAGCAGTTCATACACTGAAGCTTTCTTT.

The table lists this clone with a few counts. The chain links TRBV19 to TRBJ1-5; D ambiguous. This CDR3 is built from 13 residues. The germline V gene encodes CDR1 LNHDA and CDR2 SQIVND (reference sequence). V gave up 3 bases and J gave up 10 bases, with 13 bases separating them. Here the CDR3 reads CASSIVGISPQHF. In DNA, the CDR3 is TGTGCCAGTAGTATTGTGGGGATTAGTCCCCAGCATTTT.

This clone is medium-sized by share. This chain links TRBV7-9 with TRBJ2-1; TRBD2 agrees at 10 bases. J was trimmed by 4 bases and V by 5 bases; bases with no gene match: 8. The CDR3 extends over 16 amino acids. Germline assignment: CDR1 SEHNR and CDR2 FQNEAQ (reference sequence). The CDR3 DNA follows: TGTGCCAGCAGCCCAGGCCCTAGCGGGAGTTACAATGAGCAGTTCTTC. Translation gives CASSPGPSGSYNEQFF.

This clone has a handful of counts. The V call is TRBV27, the J call TRBJ1-1; D unclear. Trimming left V 1 base short and J 1 base short, with 4 bases between. The CDR3 consists of 13 residues. Germline lookup yields CDR1 MNHEY and CDR2 SMNVEV (reference sequence). The CDR3 DNA reads TGTGCCAGCAGTTTATACAAGAACACTGAAGCTTTCTTT. It translates to CASSLYKNTEAFF.

J is TRBJ1-2 and V is TRBV6-1; D is perhaps TRBD1 (6 bases). CDR3 length equals 14 residues. CDR1 is MNHNS, CDR2 SASEGT, per germline. Trimming stripped 5 bases from V and 3 bases from J, with 13 bases between. Written as DNA, the CDR3 is TGTGCCAGCAGTCAGGAGGGGGGTCACTATGGCTACACCTTC. This gives the protein CASSQEGGHYGYTF.

This clone is categorized as medium-sized (0.01 to 0.1%). The V and J genes are TRBV19 and TRBJ2-3; D might be TRBD1 (6 bases). V gave up 5 bases and J gave up 4 bases, with 10 bases separating them. CDR3 length: 13 amino acids. CDR1 and CDR2 from the germline V gene are LNHDA and SQIVND (reference sequence). The CDR3 sequence is CASSATGPDTQYF. CDR3 nucleotide sequence: TGTGCCAGTAGTGCCACAGGGCCAGATACGCAGTATTTT.

This clone is deemed medium-sized. The chain joins TRBV20-1 to TRBJ2-7; D ambiguous. V was cut by 2 bases and J by 0 bases, with 14 bases left in between. CDR3 length equals 15 residues. CDR1 and CDR2 from the germline V gene are DFQATT and SNEGSKA (reference sequence). CDR3 amino acids: CSARYYGSGSYEQYF. CDR3 sequence (DNA): TGCAGTGCTAGATACTACGGATCTGGCTCCTACGAGCAGTACTTC.

The chain joins TRBV6-1 to TRBJ1-2, with TRBD1 identical over 7 bases. CDR1 and CDR2 (germline): MNHNS, SASEGT. The trim removed 8 bases at V and 4 bases at J, leaving 7 bases unmatched. The CDR3 spans 13 residues. CDR3 sequence (DNA): TGTGCCAGCCGAGAGACAGGGACCTATGGCTACACCTTC. This codes for CASRETGTYGYTF.

Concerning this clone itself: Compared with germline, one end of the junction differs, possibly owing to a read error. The J gene is TRBJ2-3, the V gene TRBV9; 9 nucleotides agree with TRBD2. Germline V gene lookup returns CDR1 SGDLS and CDR2 YYNGEE. This CDR3 has 14 residues. The CDR3 loop is CASNGGTSTDTRYF. The CDR3, as DNA: TGTGCCAGCAACGGAGGGACTAGCACGGATACGCGGTATTTT.

This clone occurred a few times. J is TRBJ2-7 and V is TRBV7-8, with no clear D. The CDR3 is made up of 14 amino acids. CDR1 SGHVS and CDR2 FQNEAQ come from the germline V gene. V was clipped by 1 base and J by 1 base, with 8 bases between them. This chain's CDR3 is CASSLGAGSYEQYF. The CDR3 DNA follows: TGTGCCAGCAGCTTAGGAGCCGGGTCCTACGAGCAGTACTTC.

This clone has only a few counts. V is TRBV28 and J is TRBJ1-6; D remains unclear. V lost 5 bases and J lost 4, with 12 bases in between. CDR1 is MDHEN and CDR2 is SYDVKM in the germline V gene. This CDR3 region has 15 residues. The CDR3 region is CASSTGPVYNSPLHF. In DNA, the CDR3 is TGTGCCAGCAGTACCGGGCCCGTTTATAATTCACCCCTCCACTTT. The whole variable domain, remainder taken from reference TRBV28 and TRBJ1-6, is DVKVTQSSRYLVKRTGEKVFLECVQDMDHENMFWYRQDPGLGLRLIYFSYDVKMKEKGDIPEGYSVSREKKERFSLILESASTNQTSMYLCASSTGPVYNSPLHFGNGTRLTVT.

The chain has TRBV11-2 and TRBJ2-3; TRBD1 is a possible D gene (6 bases). From germline, CDR1 is SGHAT and CDR2 FQNNGV. The CDR3 has 16 residues. The V end was cut by 0 bases, the J end by 0 bases, with 10 bases between. DNA for the CDR3: TGTGCCAGCAGCTTAGATTGGGGGCGGAGCACAGATACGCAGTATTTT. Amino acids: CASSLDWGRSTDTQYF.

This clone appeared a few times. This chain links TRBV6-6 with TRBJ1-1; D is undetermined. This CDR3 has 15 residues. From germline, CDR1 is MNHNY and CDR2 SVGAGI (reference sequence). V lost 2 bases, J lost 3 bases, and 13 bases lay in between. The CDR3 DNA is TGTGCCAGCAGTTACGACGGACGGGAGGACACTGAAGCTTTCTTT. It codes for CASSYDGREDTEAFF.

This clone is medium-sized in the sample. The rearrangement joins TRBV12-3 or TRBV12-4 to TRBJ2-3, with TRBD1 as a possible D gene (5 bases). V was shortened by 6 bases and J by 2 bases, with 15 bases between the two germline ends. The CDR3 consists of 15 residues. CDR3 amino acids: CASSPRGLNTDTQYF. CDR3 sequence (DNA): TGTGCCAGCAGCCCTAGGGGCTTAAACACAGATACGCAGTATTTT.

This clone was seen only once. A read error is likely, as this CDR3 ends without the conserved phenylalanine or tryptophan. This chain connects TRBV14 to TRBJ2-1; possibly TRBD1 or TRBD2 for D (5 bases each). Germline-derived CDR1 and CDR2 are SGHDN and FVKESK. This CDR3 spans 17 amino acids. With 0 bases removed from V and 9 bases from J, the gap between germline ends came to 21 bases. CDR3 region: CASSQDGSGPLFFEQFL. CDR3 in DNA: TGTGCCAGCAGCCAAGATGGTTCGGGGCCGCTTTTTTTTGAGCAGTTCTTG.

This clone is medium-sized within its sample. The chain couples TRBV12-3 or TRBV12-4 to TRBJ2-2; possible D gene TRBD2, 5 bases. Trimming removed 6 bases at V and 1 base at J, with 18 bases between. This CDR3 spans 17 amino acids. CDR3 sequence reads: CASSPTGLNLNTGELFF. In DNA form, the CDR3 reads TGTGCCAGCAGCCCAACCGGACTGAACCTGAACACCGGGGAGCTGTTTTTT.

This clone is judged medium-sized (0.01 to 0.1%). This chain uses TRBV30 with TRBJ2-7; 8 nucleotides agree with TRBD1. CDR3 length: 13 amino acids. J was trimmed by 2 bases and V by 2 bases; bases with no gene match: 2. Germline values: CDR1 GTSNPN, CDR2 SVGIG (reference sequence). The chain's CDR3 is CAWSTGGTYEQYF. The CDR3 DNA sequence: TGTGCCTGGAGTACAGGGGGAACCTACGAGCAGTACTTC. Filled out from reference TRBV30 and TRBJ2-7, the complete variable domain reads SQTIHQWPATLVQPVGSPLSLECTVEGTSNPNLYWYRQAAGRGLQLLFYSVGIGQISSEVPQNLSASRPQDRQFILSSKKLLLSDSGFYLCAWSTGGTYEQYFGPGTRLTVT.

This clone was picked up a small number of times. V and J are TRBV11-1 and TRBJ2-7; TRBD1 aligns across 9 bases. This CDR3 region has 14 residues. Germline-derived CDR1 and CDR2 are SGHAT and FQDESV (reference sequence). The V gene end was trimmed by 3 bases and the J gene end by 7 bases; junction bases not matched to a gene: 7. The CDR3 spells CASSFGTGLQEQYF. DNA of the CDR3: TGTGCCAGCAGCTTCGGGACAGGGTTACAAGAGCAGTACTTC. The entire variable domain, with the rest obtained from reference TRBV11-1 and TRBJ2-7, is as follows: EAEVAQSPRYKITEKSQAVAFWCDPISGHATLYWYRQILGQGPELLVQFQDESVVDDSQLPKDRFSAERLKGVDSTLKIQPAELGDSAMYLCASSFGTGLQEQYFGPGTRLTVT.

The sample holds a few counts of this clone. The chain couples TRBV11-2 to TRBJ2-1, with unresolved D. Germline V gene lookup returns CDR1 SGHAT and CDR2 FQNNGV. The CDR3 is 15 residues long. V dropped 5 bases and J dropped 2 bases, with 13 bases sitting between them. The CDR3 bases are TGTGCCAGCAGCCTTGCTACGGGTACCTACAATGAGCAGTTCTTC. It encodes CASSLATGTYNEQFF.

This clone ranks as medium-sized. The rearrangement joins TRBV5-8 to TRBJ2-3; D is ambiguous. The CDR3 is 14 amino acids. Germline V lookup: CDR1 SGHTS, CDR2 YDEGEE. Deletions cut 0 bases from V and 2 bases from J, with 7 bases between. The DNA for the CDR3 is TGTGCCAGCAGCTTGGGGCAGCTCACAGATACGCAGTATTTT. It specifies CASSLGQLTDTQYF.

V and J are TRBV5-1 and TRBJ2-3; 16 bases are shared with TRBD2. Germline lookup yields CDR1 SGHRS and CDR2 YFSETQ. V lost 0 bases to trimming and J lost 5 bases; unmatched junction nucleotides: 6. The CDR3 has 18 residues. This CDR3 reads CASSLDPGLAGGRDTQYF. CDR3 sequence (DNA): TGCGCCAGCAGCTTGGACCCGGGACTAGCGGGAGGGAGAGATACGCAGTATTTT. Full variable domain (rest looked up from reference TRBV5-1 and TRBJ2-3): KAGVTQTPRYLIKTRGQQVTLSCSPISGHRSVSWYQQTPGQGLQFLFEYFSETQRNKGNFPGRFSGRQFSNSRSEMNVSTLELGDSALYLCASSLDPGLAGGRDTQYFGPGTRLTVL.

V usage is TRBV7-8 and J usage is TRBJ2-2, with 11 positions matching TRBD1. This CDR3 has 16 amino acids. Trimming cost V 5 bases and J 6 bases; bases outside gene matches: 8. Germline V lookup: CDR1 SGHVS, CDR2 FQNEAQ. CDR3 nucleotides: TGTGCCAGCAGCGCAAGGACAGGGGGCTTCGCCGGGGAGCTGTTTTTT. It is translated as CASSARTGGFAGELFF.

The CDR3 region has the DNA TGTGCCAGCAGTTTCGCGGCGGCCACCCGGGGGGCGGCTTCACCCCTCCACTTT. It yields the protein CASSFAAATRGAASPLHF. The J gene is TRBJ1-6, the V gene TRBV6-2 or TRBV6-3; the D gene is possibly TRBD1 (6 bases). The CDR3 runs to 18 residues. Germline CDR1 is MNHEY and CDR2 is SVGEGT. Trimming shortened V by 4 bases and J by 9 bases, and 25 bases separated the two germline ends.

The chain has TRBV20-1 and TRBJ2-7, with TRBD2 matching over 13 bases. The length of the CDR3 is 15 residues. The trim removed 3 bases at V and 2 bases at J, leaving 4 bases unmatched. Germline CDR1 reads DFQATT; CDR2 reads SNEGSKA (reference sequence). CDR3 amino acids: CSASLGLAGAYEQYF. The CDR3 region has the DNA TGCAGTGCTAGCCTCGGACTAGCGGGGGCCTACGAGCAGTACTTC.

The chain couples TRBV20-1 to TRBJ1-6; D unresolved. Germline CDR1 is DFQATT and CDR2 is SNEGSKA (reference sequence). CDR3 length: 12 residues. V lost 1 base and J 9 bases, leaving 7 bases between the germline ends. This chain's CDR3 is CSARAVGSPLHF. CDR3 bases: TGCAGTGCTAGAGCCGTGGGTTCACCCCTCCACTTT.

The V gene is TRBV6-1, the J gene TRBJ2-2; TRBD1 might be the D (5 bases). V lost 8 bases, J lost 3 bases, and 13 bases lay in between. This CDR3 spans 14 amino acids. CDR1 is MNHNS and CDR2 is SASEGT in the germline V gene. The CDR3 here is CASLARVYTGELFF. The CDR3, as DNA: TGTGCCAGCTTGGCCAGGGTATACACCGGGGAGCTGTTTTTT.

The chain couples TRBV2 to TRBJ2-2; 14 bases are shared with TRBD2. The ends lost 5 bases at V and 4 bases at J; junction bases unmatched: 6. The CDR3 contains 17 residues. Germline CDR1 SNHLY, CDR2 FYNNEI. The CDR3 region is CASSRGTSGSSTGELFF. CDR3 nucleotide sequence: TGTGCCAGCAGTCGAGGGACTAGCGGGAGTAGCACCGGGGAGCTGTTTTTT.